A selection of T cell receptor beta chains follows, all from one sample in a study of T cell repertoires in cytomegalovirus infection. Antigens of these TCRs are unknown. TCRdb used MiXCR to reprocess the reads, holding one entry per CDR3 protein. The sample contains around 900,000 distinct CDR3 sequences, about a third of which appear only once. The sample consisted of cultured CD8+ T cells from PBMCs, taken from culture after CMV antigen stimulation. Receptor source: a human donor in good health (CMV status not recorded). Some clones in this sample may be carry-over from other donors' samples. The CDR3 runs from the conserved cysteine through the conserved F or W. The D gene is left open where the match is weak. Expanded clones are given a class, and other clones once, few, many or no size at all.

clone_size	d_call	v_call	j_call	cdr3_nt	cdr3_aa
few	TRBD1	TRBV10-3	TRBJ2-1	TGTGCCATCAGTGAGCCCGGGACAGGGTACTACAATGAGCAGTTCTTC	CAISEPGTGYYNEQFF
many	NA	TRBV7-2	TRBJ2-5	TGTGCCAGCAGCCAGGGAGGGGGACCTAAAGAGACCCAGTACTTC	CASSQGGGPKETQYF
few	NA	TRBV7-3	TRBJ1-1	TGTGCCAGCAGCTTAAATGGAGCTGGGGCGGACCCCCAGGTAGAAGCTTTCTTT	CASSLNGAGADPQVEAFF
NA	NA	TRBV6-1	TRBJ1-1	TGTGTCAGCAGCCAGGACAGTCTTTTGCCCATGAACACTGAAGCTTTCTTT	CVSSQDSLLPMNTEAFF
NA	NA	TRBV6-2/TRBV6-3	TRBJ2-1	TGTGCCAGCAGTTACTTGGATCCTATCTACAATGAGCAGTTCTTC	CASSYLDPIYNEQFF
many	NA	TRBV12-5	TRBJ2-3	TGTGCTAGTGCTGAAGCGTTCGATACGCAGTATTTT	CASAEAFDTQYF
many	TRBD1	TRBV7-2	TRBJ1-1	TGTGCCAGCAGCCAGACAGGGGCGAACACTGAAGCTTTCTTT	CASSQTGANTEAFF
few	NA	TRBV7-8	TRBJ2-3	TGTGCCAGCAGCTTTGGACAGTTTAGCACAGATACGCAGTATTTT	CASSFGQFSTDTQYF
NA	NA	TRBV10-3	TRBJ1-2	TGTGCCATCAGTGAGGACCAAAGGCCGGGATATGGCTACACCTTC	CAISEDQRPGYGYTF
NA	TRBD2	TRBV4-3	TRBJ2-3	TGCGCCAGCAGCCAGGAGGTAGCGGGGGGGCACAGCACAGATACGCAGTATTTT	CASSQEVAGGHSTDTQYF
many	TRBD1	TRBV7-2	TRBJ2-3	TGTGCCAGCACCCCAGGACAGGCTCACACAGATACGCAGTATTTT	CASTPGQAHTDTQYF
NA	TRBD2	TRBV27	TRBJ2-5	TGTGCCAGCAGCCTCGTCTGGGCGCGGGGGGAGACCCAGTACTTC	CASSLVWARGETQYF
few	NA	TRBV6-5	TRBJ1-1	TGTGCCAGCAGTTACTCTGGGCCGTCCGTGGATGGTTTCTTT	CASSYSGPSVDGFF
NA	NA	TRBV9	TRBJ1-1	TGTGCCAGCAGCGGGGGTACGTCGAGCGCTGAAGCTTTCTTT	CASSGGTSSAEAFF
NA	NA	TRBV20-1	TRBJ1-6	TGCAGTGCTAGAGACGCAACAGGGCCGAATTCACCCCTCCACTTT	CSARDATGPNSPLHF
few	NA	TRBV12-3/TRBV12-4	TRBJ2-5	TGTGCCAGCAGTTTTTCGGGCAGCTTGGGAGAGACCCAGTACTTC	CASSFSGSLGETQYF
NA	TRBD1	TRBV20-1	TRBJ1-4	TGCAGTGCTAGGGGGGGCGGGCAGGGGGGAGAAAAACTGTTTTTT	CSARGGGQGGEKLFF
few	TRBD1	TRBV5-1	TRBJ2-3	TGCGCCAGCAGCTACAGGGGGCGGCACCACACAGATACGCAGTATTTT	CASSYRGRHHTDTQYF
many	NA	TRBV7-6	TRBJ2-3	TGTGCCAGCAGCTACCCCCCGGGACGTAACACAGATACGCAGTATTTT	CASSYPPGRNTDTQYF
NA	TRBD1	TRBV29-1	TRBJ2-1	TGCAGCGTTATTATCGACAGGGGGTGGGAGTTCTTC	CSVIIDRGWEFF
NA	TRBD1	TRBV13	TRBJ1-2	TGTGCCAGCAGCTCTTGGACAGGGGCTAACTATGGCTACACCTTC	CASSSWTGANYGYTF
few	TRBD2	TRBV19	TRBJ2-3	TGTGCCAGTAGCCGACTAGCGGCTAGCACAGATACGCAGTATTTT	CASSRLAASTDTQYF
NA	NA	TRBV5-6	TRBJ2-5	TGTGCCAGCAGCTTCGTCTGGAGTTTGGGGCAAGAGACCCAGTACTTC	CASSFVWSLGQETQYF
many	NA	TRBV7-9	TRBJ2-3	TGTGCCAGCAGCTTTAGGCCGGGGACGGATACTAGCACAGATACGCAGTATTTT	CASSFRPGTDTSTDTQYF
NA	NA	TRBV19	TRBJ2-1	TGTGCCAGTAGTGCGCGGGCCGCGAATGAGCAGTTCTTC	CASSARAANEQFF
few	NA	TRBV27	TRBJ1-1	TGTGCCAGCAGCCCGGGGGTGGTGGCTGAAGCTTTCTTT	CASSPGVVAEAFF
many	NA	TRBV7-9	TRBJ1-6	TGTGCCAGCAGCTTAGAGGTGGAAACTCGCTATAATTCACCCCTCCACTTT	CASSLEVETRYNSPLHF
NA	TRBD2	TRBV7-9	TRBJ2-1	TGTGCCAGCAGCCCTCCTAGCGGGGGCCCCAATGAGCAGTTCTTC	CASSPPSGGPNEQFF
NA	TRBD1	TRBV28	TRBJ1-3	TGTGCCAGCAGTTTAGCGGGACAGCCTAGCTCTGGAAACACCATATATTTT	CASSLAGQPSSGNTIYF
NA	NA	TRBV5-4	TRBJ2-2	TGTGCCAGCAGCTGGCTAGCGAACACCGGGGAGCTGTTTTTT	CASSWLANTGELFF
many	NA	TRBV12-3/TRBV12-4	TRBJ1-2	TGTGCCAGCAGTCCGGGACAAGGATCCTATGGCTACACCTTC	CASSPGQGSYGYTF
once	TRBD2	TRBV3-1	TRBJ2-1	TGTGCCAGCAGCCTTAGACTAGCGGGGGGGCGAGCGTTCTTC	CASSLRLAGGRAFF
NA	TRBD1	TRBV10-2	TRBJ1-2	TGCGCCAGCAGTGAGTCTTATGCCGGGACAGATAATAACTATGGCTACACCTTC	CASSESYAGTDNNYGYTF
few	TRBD2	TRBV24-1	TRBJ2-1	TGTGCCACCATGTCAGCGGGGGGGCAAAATGAGCAGTTCTTC	CATMSAGGQNEQFF
NA	NA	TRBV15	TRBJ1-1	TGTGCCACCAGTGGGGGGATCAACACTGAAGCTTTCTTT	CATSGGINTEAFF
few	TRBD1	TRBV29-1	TRBJ2-5	TGCAGCGTTGAAGATCCGGACAGGGTTTTCCAAGAGACCCAGTACTTC	CSVEDPDRVFQETQYF
NA	NA	TRBV10-2	TRBJ2-2	TGCGCCAGCAGCCTTCTTGATGGGGAGCTGTTTTTT	CASSLLDGELFF
many	NA	TRBV2	TRBJ1-1	TGTGCCAGCAGTGCCCAAATAGGGCACACTGAAGCTTTCTTT	CASSAQIGHTEAFF
few	NA	TRBV27	TRBJ2-7	TGTGCCAGCACCCTCACCGGGGAAGGGGGGTCCTACGAGCAGTACTTC	CASTLTGEGGSYEQYF
few	NA	TRBV12-3/TRBV12-4	TRBJ2-3	TGTGCCAGCACCGGGACTTCAAGCACAGATACGCAGTATTTT	CASTGTSSTDTQYF
NA	NA	TRBV27	TRBJ2-6	TGTGCCAGCAGTTTATATGGACAGCTAAAATACTCTGGGGCCAACGTCCTGACTTTC	CASSLYGQLKYSGANVLTF
NA	TRBD1	TRBV28	TRBJ2-1	TGTGCCAGCAGTCTCCCCGGGACAGGGGGCAATGAGCAGTTCTTC	CASSLPGTGGNEQFF
NA	TRBD1	TRBV7-8	TRBJ2-4	TGTGCCAGCAGCCCAGATACAGGGGGAATATTAGCCAAAAACATTCAGTACTTC	CASSPDTGGILAKNIQYF
few	NA	TRBV27	TRBJ2-6	TGTGCCAGCAGTTTATCGAGGAGCGGCTCTGGGGCCAACGTCCTGACTTTC	CASSLSRSGSGANVLTF
NA	NA	TRBV6-6	TRBJ1-5	TGTGCCAGCAACATAAATAGCAATCAGCCCCAGCATTTT	CASNINSNQPQHF
few	NA	TRBV7-9	TRBJ1-4	TGTGCCAGCACCCTCAAGGGGCGGGCTAATGAAAAACTGTTTTTT	CASTLKGRANEKLFF
many	TRBD1	TRBV7-8	TRBJ2-5	TGTGCCAGCAGCTTAAGGAGCTGGACAGGGGAGGATATAGGGGAGACCCAGTACTTC	CASSLRSWTGEDIGETQYF
few	NA	TRBV9	TRBJ2-5	TGTGCCAGCAGCGCCCTTGACAGGTACCAAGAGACCCAGTACTTC	CASSALDRYQETQYF
NA	TRBD2	TRBV6-2/TRBV6-3	TRBJ2-5	TGTGCCAGCAGTCAGCGACTAGCGGGGGGGCTCCAAGAGACCCAGTACTTC	CASSQRLAGGLQETQYF